This paragraph covers one T cell receptor (beta chain) sequence. This sample was included in a study of blood T cell repertoires in COVID-19. Study context: Spain, Italy and the United States supplied samples that represented acute and convalescent COVID-19. PBMCs, B-cell-depleted T cells, or T cells were the source of the cDNA or gDNA that made up the material.

This CDR3 region has 13 residues. Germline V gene data show CDR1 as LNHDA and CDR2 as SQIVND (reference sequence). J gave up 3 bases and V 4 bases, and 0 bases lay outside the gene matches. As handled by the study authors: Cell counts per sample came from amplifying reference gene primers. Libraries were prepared by immunoSEQ multiplex PCR; TCRdb keeps only in-frame clonotypes and omits some of them. For V, J and clone size, that table is used; D and trimming come from the DNA. The sample contains about 280,000 clones, approximately 85% of which appear only once. The chain links TRBV19 to TRBJ1-5; 7 bases agree with TRBD1. The TCR sequence derives from a man aged 45-60 years with active or convalescent COVID-19. Material for sequencing was peripheral blood. The CDR3 is CASSKGANQPQHF. Here the CDR3 DNA reads TGTGCCAGTAGTAAGGGGGCCAATCAGCCCCAGCATTTT.